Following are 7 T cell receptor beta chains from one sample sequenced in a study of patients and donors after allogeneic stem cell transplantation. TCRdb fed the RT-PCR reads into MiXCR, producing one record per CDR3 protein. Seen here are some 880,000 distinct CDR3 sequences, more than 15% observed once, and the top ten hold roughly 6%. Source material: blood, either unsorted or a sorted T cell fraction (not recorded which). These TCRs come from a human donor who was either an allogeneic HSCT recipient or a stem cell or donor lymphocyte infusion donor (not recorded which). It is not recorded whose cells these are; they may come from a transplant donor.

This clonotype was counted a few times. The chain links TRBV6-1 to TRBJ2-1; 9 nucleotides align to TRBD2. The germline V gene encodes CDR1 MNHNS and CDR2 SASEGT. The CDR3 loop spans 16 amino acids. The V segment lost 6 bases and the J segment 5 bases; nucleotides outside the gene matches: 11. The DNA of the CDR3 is TGTGCCAGCAGAGACGTAAAGACTAGCGGAAACAATGAGCAGTTCTTC. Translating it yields CASRDVKTSGNNEQFF.

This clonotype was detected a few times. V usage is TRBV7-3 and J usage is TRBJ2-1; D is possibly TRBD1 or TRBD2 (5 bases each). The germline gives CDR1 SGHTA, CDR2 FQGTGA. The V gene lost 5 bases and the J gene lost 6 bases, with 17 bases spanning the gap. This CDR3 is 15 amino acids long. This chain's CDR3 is CASSATGAGTNEQFF. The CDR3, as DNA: TGTGCCAGCAGCGCCACCGGGGCAGGCACCAATGAGCAGTTCTTC.

CDR3 bases: TGTGCCAGCATGGGACAGGGGGAGACAGATACGCAGTATTTT. Amino acids: CASMGQGETDTQYF. This sequence joins TRBV6-1 and TRBJ2-3; 11 nucleotides align to TRBD1. This CDR3 spans 14 amino acids. Germline V lookup: CDR1 MNHNS, CDR2 SASEGT. The junction had 3 bases not matched to a gene; V was cut back by 7 bases and J by 3 bases.

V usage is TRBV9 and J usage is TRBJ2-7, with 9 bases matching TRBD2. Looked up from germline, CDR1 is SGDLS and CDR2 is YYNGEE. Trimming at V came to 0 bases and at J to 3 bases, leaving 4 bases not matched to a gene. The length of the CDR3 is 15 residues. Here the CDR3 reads CASSVAASGNYEQYF. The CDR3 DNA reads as TGTGCCAGCAGCGTAGCCGCTAGCGGGAACTACGAGCAGTACTTC.

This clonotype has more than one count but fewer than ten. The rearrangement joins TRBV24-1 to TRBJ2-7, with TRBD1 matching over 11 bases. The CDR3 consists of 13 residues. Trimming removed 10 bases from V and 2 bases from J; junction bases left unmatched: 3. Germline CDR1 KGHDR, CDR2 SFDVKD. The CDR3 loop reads CATRDRGTYEQYF. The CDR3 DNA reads TGTGCCACGAGGGACAGGGGGACCTACGAGCAGTACTTC.

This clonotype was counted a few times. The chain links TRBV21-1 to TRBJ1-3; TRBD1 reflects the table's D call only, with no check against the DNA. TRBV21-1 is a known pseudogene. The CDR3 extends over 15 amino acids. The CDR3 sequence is CASSPTPGSRNTIYF. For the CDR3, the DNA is TGTGCCAGCAGCCCTACCCCGGGTTCGCGTAACACCATATATTTT.

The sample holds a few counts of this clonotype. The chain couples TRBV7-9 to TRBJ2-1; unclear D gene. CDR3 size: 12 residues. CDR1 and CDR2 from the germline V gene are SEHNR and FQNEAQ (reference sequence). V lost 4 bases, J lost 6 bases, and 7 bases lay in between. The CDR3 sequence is CASSSQVNEQFF. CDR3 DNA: TGTGCCAGCAGCTCTCAGGTCAATGAGCAGTTCTTC.